The 3 T cell receptor beta chains below all came from one sample that was sequenced in a study of T cell clonality in common variable immunodeficiency (dated by TCRdb to 2015 to 2017). Receptor amplification or capture employed the immunoSEQ multiplex PCR assay. TCRdb retrieved this table from immuneACCESS and kept in-frame rearrangements only. Not all clones are present; in checked studies, unresolved V genes account for under half, and no reason is known for the remainder. For this sample, 40,000 or so clones appear and none is a singleton. Approximately 4% of the sample is taken by the ten largest. The source material was peripheral blood mononuclear cells. The receptors stem from a person aged 18-69 years in good health.

This clone came up many times. The read is 3 residues too short to cover the CDR3 end, so that end is filled in from the germline J gene. The chain joins TRBV30 to TRBJ2-4; D unclear. V shed 2 bases and J shed 0 bases, with 5 bases lying between them. Germline V gene lookup returns CDR1 GTSNPN and CDR2 SVGIG (reference sequence). This CDR3 contains 13 residues. CDR3 DNA (partial): TGTGCCTGGAGTAGGTTAGCCAAAAACATT. The encoded protein is CAWSRLAKNI. The complete CDR3 protein is CAWSRLAKNIQYF.

A word on this clone: The read falls 3 residues short of the CDR3 end, and the missing part is taken from the germline J gene. J is TRBJ2-7 and V is TRBV7-8, with D perhaps matching TRBD1 or TRBD2 (5 bases each). V lost 5 bases and J 5 bases, leaving 19 bases between the germline ends. The germline V gene encodes CDR1 SGHVS and CDR2 FQNEAQ. The CDR3 runs 15 residues. CDR3 DNA (partial): TGTGCCAGCAGCCCCTCGAGAGGGGATCTGGACGAG. It codes for CASSPSRGDLDE. The CDR3 as a whole reads CASSPSRGDLDEQYF.

This clone was seen many times. The read halts 3 residues ahead of the CDR3 end, with the missing end drawn from the germline J gene. V is TRBV30 and J is TRBJ2-1, with TRBD2 matching over 9 bases. The CDR3 spans 17 residues. Germline V gene lookup returns CDR1 GTSNPN and CDR2 SVGIG (reference sequence). V dropped 0 bases and J dropped 0; count of bases not matched to a gene: 6. CDR3 DNA (partial): TGTGCCTGGAGTGTGGGAGCGGGAGGTAGCTCCTACAATGAG. Its translation: CAWSVGAGGSSYNE. In full, the CDR3 reads CAWSVGAGGSSYNEQFF.